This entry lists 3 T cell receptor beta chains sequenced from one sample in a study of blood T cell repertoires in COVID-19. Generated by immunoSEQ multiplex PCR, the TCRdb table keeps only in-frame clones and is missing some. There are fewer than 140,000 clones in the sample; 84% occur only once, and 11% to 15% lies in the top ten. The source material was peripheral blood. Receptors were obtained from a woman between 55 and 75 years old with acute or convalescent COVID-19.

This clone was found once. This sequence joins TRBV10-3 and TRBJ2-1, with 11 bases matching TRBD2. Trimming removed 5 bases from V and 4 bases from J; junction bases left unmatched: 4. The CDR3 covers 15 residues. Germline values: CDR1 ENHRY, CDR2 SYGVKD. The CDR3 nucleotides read TGTGCCATCAGTTCCGGACTAGCGGGTTACAATGAGCAGTTCTTC. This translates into CAISSGLAGYNEQFF.

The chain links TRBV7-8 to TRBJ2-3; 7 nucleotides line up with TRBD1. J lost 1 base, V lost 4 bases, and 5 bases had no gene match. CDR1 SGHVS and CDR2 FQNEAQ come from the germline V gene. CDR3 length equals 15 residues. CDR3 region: CASSSQGVGTDTQYF. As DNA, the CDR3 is TGTGCCAGCAGCTCGCAGGGGGTCGGCACAGATACGCAGTATTTT.

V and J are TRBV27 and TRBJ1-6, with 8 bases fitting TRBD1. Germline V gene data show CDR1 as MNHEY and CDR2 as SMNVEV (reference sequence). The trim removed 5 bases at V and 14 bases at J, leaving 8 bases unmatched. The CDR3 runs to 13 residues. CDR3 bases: TGTGCCAGCAGTCAAGGCGGACAGGGCACCCTCCACTTT. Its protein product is CASSQGGQGTLHF.